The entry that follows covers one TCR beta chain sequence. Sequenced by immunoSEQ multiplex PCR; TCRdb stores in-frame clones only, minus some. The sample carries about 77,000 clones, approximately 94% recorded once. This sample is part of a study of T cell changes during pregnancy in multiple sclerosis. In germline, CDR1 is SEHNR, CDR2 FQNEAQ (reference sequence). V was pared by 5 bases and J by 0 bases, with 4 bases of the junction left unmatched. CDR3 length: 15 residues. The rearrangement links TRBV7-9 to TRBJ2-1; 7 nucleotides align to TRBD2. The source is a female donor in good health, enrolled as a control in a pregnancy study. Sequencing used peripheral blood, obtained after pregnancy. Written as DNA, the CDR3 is TGTGCCAGCAGCACCGGGACTATCTCCTACAATGAGCAGTTCTTC. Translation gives CASSTGTISYNEQFF.